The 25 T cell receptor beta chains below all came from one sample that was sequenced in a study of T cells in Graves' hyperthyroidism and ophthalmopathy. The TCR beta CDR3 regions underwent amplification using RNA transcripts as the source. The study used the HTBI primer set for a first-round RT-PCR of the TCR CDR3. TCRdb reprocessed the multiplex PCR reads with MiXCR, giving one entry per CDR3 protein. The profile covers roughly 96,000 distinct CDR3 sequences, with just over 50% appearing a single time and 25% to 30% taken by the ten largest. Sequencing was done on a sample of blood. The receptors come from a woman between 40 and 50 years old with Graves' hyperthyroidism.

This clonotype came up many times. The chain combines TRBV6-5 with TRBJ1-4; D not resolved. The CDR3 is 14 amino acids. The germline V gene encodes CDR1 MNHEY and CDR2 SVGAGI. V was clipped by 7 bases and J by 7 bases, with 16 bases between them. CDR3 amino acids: CASTDSQVVEKLFF. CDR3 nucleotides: TGTGCCAGCACCGACTCCCAGGTAGTTGAAAAACTGTTTTTT.

The CDR3 protein is CSARRTGLETQYF. The CDR3 DNA follows: TGCAGTGCTAGGCGGACAGGTCTGGAGACCCAGTACTTC. This rearrangement joins TRBV20-1 to TRBJ2-5; 7 positions match TRBD1. The CDR3 sequence is 13 residues long. Trimming cost V 3 bases and J 5 bases; bases outside gene matches: 6. Germline CDR1 reads DFQATT; CDR2 reads SNEGSKA (reference sequence).

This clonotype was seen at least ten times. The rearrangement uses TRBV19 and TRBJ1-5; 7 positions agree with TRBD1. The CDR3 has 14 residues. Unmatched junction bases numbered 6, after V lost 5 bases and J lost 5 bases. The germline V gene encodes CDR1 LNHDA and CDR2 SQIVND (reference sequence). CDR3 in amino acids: CASSPTGEYQPQHF. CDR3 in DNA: TGTGCCAGTAGTCCCACAGGGGAATATCAGCCCCAGCATTTT.

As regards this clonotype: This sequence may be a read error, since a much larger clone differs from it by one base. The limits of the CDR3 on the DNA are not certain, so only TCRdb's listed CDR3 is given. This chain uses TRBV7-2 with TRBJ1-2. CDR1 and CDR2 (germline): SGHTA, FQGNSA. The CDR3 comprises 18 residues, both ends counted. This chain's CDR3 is CASSFHICSASRSYGYTF.

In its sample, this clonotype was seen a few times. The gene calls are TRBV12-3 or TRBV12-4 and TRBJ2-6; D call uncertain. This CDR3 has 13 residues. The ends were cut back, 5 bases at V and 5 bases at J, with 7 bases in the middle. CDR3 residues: CASSRSRANVLTF. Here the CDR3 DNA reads TGTGCCAGCAGTCGTTCCCGGGCCAACGTCCTGACTTTC.

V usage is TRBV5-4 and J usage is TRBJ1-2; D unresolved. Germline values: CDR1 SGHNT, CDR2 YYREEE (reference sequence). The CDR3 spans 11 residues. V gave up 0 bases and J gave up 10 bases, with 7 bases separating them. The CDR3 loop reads CASSLARDYTF. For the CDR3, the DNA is TGTGCCAGCAGCTTGGCACGGGACTACACCTTC.

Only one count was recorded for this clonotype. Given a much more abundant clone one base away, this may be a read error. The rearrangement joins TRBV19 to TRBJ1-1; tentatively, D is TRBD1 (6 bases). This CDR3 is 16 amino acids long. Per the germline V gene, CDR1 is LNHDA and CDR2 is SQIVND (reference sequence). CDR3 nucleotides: TGTGTCAGTAGTATCATTGAGGGGGTCGGGGACACTGAAGCTTTCTTT. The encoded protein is CVSSIIEGVGDTEAFF.

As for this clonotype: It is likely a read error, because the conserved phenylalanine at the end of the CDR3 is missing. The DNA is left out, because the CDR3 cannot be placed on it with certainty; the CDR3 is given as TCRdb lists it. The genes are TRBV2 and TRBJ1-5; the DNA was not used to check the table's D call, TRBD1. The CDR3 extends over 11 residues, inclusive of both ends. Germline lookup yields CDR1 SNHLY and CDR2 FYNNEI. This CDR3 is CASSFRGQLRL.

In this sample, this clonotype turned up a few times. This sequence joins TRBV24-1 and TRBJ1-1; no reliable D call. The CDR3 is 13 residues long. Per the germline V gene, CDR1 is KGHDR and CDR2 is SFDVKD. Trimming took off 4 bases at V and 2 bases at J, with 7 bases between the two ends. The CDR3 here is CATSEGDNTEAFF. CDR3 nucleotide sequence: TGTGCCACCAGTGAGGGCGATAACACTGAAGCTTTCTTT.

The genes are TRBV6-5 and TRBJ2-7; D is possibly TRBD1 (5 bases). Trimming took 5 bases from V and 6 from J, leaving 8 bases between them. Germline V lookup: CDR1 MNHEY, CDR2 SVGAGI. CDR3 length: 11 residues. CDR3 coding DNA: TGTGCCAGCAGTCATCAGGGCGAGCAGTACTTC. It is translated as CASSHQGEQYF.

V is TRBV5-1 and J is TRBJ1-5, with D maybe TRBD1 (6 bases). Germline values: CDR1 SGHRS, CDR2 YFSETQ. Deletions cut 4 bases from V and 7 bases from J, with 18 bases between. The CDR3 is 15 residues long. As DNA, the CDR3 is TGCGCCAGCAGCCCGTCCTTTAAGGGGGGACAGCCCCAGCATTTT. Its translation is CASSPSFKGGQPQHF.

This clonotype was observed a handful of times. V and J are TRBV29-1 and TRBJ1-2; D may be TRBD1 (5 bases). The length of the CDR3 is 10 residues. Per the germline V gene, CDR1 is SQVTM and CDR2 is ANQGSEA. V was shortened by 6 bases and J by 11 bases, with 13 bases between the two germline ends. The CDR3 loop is CSVGTSGYTF. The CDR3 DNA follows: TGCAGCGTCGGGACTAGCGGATACACCTTC.

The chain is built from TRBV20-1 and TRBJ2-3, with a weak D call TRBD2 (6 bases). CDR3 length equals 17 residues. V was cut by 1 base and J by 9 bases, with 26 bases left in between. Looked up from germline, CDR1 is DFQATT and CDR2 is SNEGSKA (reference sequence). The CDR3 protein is CSARALLTSVREETQYF. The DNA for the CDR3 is TGCAGTGCTAGAGCCCTCCTGACTAGTGTCAGGGAAGAGACGCAGTATTTT.

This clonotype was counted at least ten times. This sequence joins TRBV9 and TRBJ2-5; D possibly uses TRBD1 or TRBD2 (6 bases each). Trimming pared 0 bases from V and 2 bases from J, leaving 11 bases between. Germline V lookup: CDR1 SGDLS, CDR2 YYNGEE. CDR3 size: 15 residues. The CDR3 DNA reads TGTGCCAGCAGCGTAGAGGGGGGCGGGCAAGAGACCCAGTACTTC. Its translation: CASSVEGGGQETQYF.

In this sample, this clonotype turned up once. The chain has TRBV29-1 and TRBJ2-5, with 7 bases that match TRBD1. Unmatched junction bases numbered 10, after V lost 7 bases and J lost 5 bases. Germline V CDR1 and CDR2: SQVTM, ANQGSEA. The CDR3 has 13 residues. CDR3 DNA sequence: TGCAGCGCCAAGAGGCAGGGGGACGAGACCCAGTACTTC. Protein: CSAKRQGDETQYF.

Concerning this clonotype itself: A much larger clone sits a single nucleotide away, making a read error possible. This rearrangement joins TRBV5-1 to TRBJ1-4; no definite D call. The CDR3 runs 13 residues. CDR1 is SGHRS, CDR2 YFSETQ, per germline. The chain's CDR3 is CASSLEEVGKLVF. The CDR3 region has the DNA TGCGCCAGCAGCTTGGAAGAGGTCGGGAAACTGGTTTTT.

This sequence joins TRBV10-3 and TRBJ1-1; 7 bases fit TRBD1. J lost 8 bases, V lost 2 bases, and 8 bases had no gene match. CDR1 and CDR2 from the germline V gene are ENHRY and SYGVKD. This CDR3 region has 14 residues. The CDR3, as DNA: TGTGCCATCAGTGAGAGGGTGGGACAGATCGAAGCTTTCTTT. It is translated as CAISERVGQIEAFF.

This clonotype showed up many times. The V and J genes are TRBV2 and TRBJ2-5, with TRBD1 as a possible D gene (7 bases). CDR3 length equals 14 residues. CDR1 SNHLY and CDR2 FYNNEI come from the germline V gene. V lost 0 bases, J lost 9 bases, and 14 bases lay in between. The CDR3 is CASSEAGRGASQYF. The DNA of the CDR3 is TGTGCCAGCAGTGAAGCGGGCAGGGGGGCGTCCCAGTACTTC.

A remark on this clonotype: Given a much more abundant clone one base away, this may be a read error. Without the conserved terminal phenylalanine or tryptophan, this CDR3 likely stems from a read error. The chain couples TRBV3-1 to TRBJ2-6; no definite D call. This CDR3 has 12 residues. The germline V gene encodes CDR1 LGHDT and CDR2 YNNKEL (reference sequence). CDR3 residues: CASATGANVLTS. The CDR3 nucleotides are TGTGCTTCAGCGACTGGGGCCAACGTCCTGACTTCC.

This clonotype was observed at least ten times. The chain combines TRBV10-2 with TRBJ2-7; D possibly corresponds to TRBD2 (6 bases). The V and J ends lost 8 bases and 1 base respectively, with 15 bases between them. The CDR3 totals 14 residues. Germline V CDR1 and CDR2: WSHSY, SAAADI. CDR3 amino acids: CASGPRELSYEQYF. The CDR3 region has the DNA TGCGCCAGCGGCCCCCGGGAGCTGTCCTACGAGCAGTACTTC.

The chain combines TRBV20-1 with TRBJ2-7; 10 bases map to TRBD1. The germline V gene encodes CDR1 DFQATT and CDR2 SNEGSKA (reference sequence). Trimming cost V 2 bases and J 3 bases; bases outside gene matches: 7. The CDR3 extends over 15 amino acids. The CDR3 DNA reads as TGCAGTGCTAGACCCCGGGACAGGGGAAACTACGAGCAGTACTTC. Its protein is CSARPRDRGNYEQYF.

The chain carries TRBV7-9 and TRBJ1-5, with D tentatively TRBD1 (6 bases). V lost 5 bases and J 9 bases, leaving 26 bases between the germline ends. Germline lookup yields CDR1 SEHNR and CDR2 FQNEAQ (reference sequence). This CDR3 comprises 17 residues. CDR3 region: CASSTFTQADSAGPQHF. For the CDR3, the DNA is TGTGCCAGCAGCACCTTTACGCAAGCGGACAGCGCGGGGCCCCAGCATTTT.

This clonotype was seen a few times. The CDR3 bases are TGTGCCAGCAGCCGTTGGACTAGCGGAGGCTCCTACGAGCAGTACTTC. Translation: CASSRWTSGGSYEQYF. The V and J genes are TRBV7-2 and TRBJ2-7, with 10 bases aligning to TRBD2. The junction had 7 bases not matched to a gene; V was cut back by 5 bases and J by 0 bases. This CDR3 region has 16 residues. Germline V CDR1 and CDR2: SGHTA, FQGNSA.

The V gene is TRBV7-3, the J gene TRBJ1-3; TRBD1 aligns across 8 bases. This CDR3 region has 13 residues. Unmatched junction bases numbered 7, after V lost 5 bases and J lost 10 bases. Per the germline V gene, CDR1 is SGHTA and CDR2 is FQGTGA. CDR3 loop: CASSTADRGTIYF. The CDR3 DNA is TGTGCCAGCAGCACAGCCGACAGGGGTACCATATATTTT.

The CDR3 bases are TGTGCCAGCACCCGATTTAGTGGGATGAATCAGCCCCAGTACTTC. Protein: CASTRFSGMNQPQYF. The chain uses TRBV2 and TRBJ2-5; D not certain. Trimming took 7 bases from V and 9 from J, leaving 24 bases between them. The germline V gene encodes CDR1 SNHLY and CDR2 FYNNEI. The CDR3 loop spans 15 amino acids.